These 6 T cell receptor beta chains came from one sample sequenced in a study of blood T cell repertoires in COVID-19 (dated by TCRdb to 2020 to 2022). The library was made by the immunoSEQ multiplex PCR assay. The immuneACCESS repertoire file appears here via TCRdb, limited to in-frame rearrangements. These files lack a portion of the clones; in checked studies, under half of the deficit traces to unresolved V genes, and the cause of the others is not known. The table for this sample lists 90,000 to 120,000 clones; about 89% of them were counted only once. About 5.1% of the sample is held by the ten biggest clonotypes. The specimen sequenced was peripheral blood. These receptors came from a human donor in a cohort sampled during active COVID-19.

The chain carries TRBV19 and TRBJ2-5, with D perhaps matching TRBD1 (9 bases). This CDR3 region has 19 residues. Germline V gives CDR1 LNHDA, CDR2 SQIVND (reference sequence). The germline V and J ends were trimmed by 4 bases and 0 bases, with 24 bases remaining between them. CDR3 residues: CASSSAGQGLGGYQETQYF. CDR3 bases: TGTGCCAGTAGTAGTGCGGGACAGGGACTAGGAGGGTACCAAGAGACCCAGTACTTC.

This sequence joins TRBV7-9 and TRBJ1-2, with D possibly being TRBD1 (5 bases). With 4 bases removed from V and 5 bases from J, the gap between germline ends came to 11 bases. This CDR3 has 13 amino acids. CDR1 is SEHNR and CDR2 is FQNEAQ in the germline V gene (reference sequence). CDR3 sequence: CASSSFSGYGYTF. The CDR3 coding sequence is TGTGCCAGCAGCTCTTTCTCAGGGTATGGCTACACCTTC. The variable domain in full, with the rest retrieved from reference TRBV7-9 and TRBJ1-2, is DTGVSQNPRHKITKRGQNVTFRCDPISEHNRLYWYRQTLGQGPEFLTYFQNEAQLEKSRLLSDRFSAERPKGSFSTLEIQRTEQGDSAMYLCASSSFSGYGYTFGSGTRLTVV.

Here the CDR3 reads CASSRRGYTEAFF. The CDR3 nucleotides read TGTGCCAGCAGTCGTAGGGGGTACACTGAAGCTTTCTTT. The genes are TRBV7-8 and TRBJ1-1; TRBD1 might be the D (6 bases). Germline CDR1 is SGHVS and CDR2 is FQNEAQ. V was pared by 6 bases and J by 3 bases, with 11 bases between. The CDR3 is made up of 13 amino acids.

The chain recombines TRBV5-5 with TRBJ2-1; D is undetermined. Germline loops: CDR1 SGHKS, CDR2 YYEKEE (reference sequence). The ends were cut back, 2 bases at V and 4 bases at J, with 10 bases in the middle. The CDR3 spans 14 residues. DNA for the CDR3: TGTGCCAGCAGCTTCCAAGTGGAGTACAATGAGCAGTTCTTC. Translation: CASSFQVEYNEQFF.

This clone appeared once. The V and J genes are TRBV18 and TRBJ1-4; TRBD1 might be the D (6 bases). With 3 bases removed from V and 1 base from J, the gap between germline ends came to 12 bases. The germline CDR1 and CDR2 sequences are KGHSH and LQKENI. The CDR3 contains 16 residues. The CDR3 reads CASSPQQGGTNEKLFF. In DNA, the CDR3 is TGTGCCAGCTCACCTCAACAGGGCGGAACTAATGAAAAACTGTTTTTT.

V gene TRBV28 combines with J gene TRBJ2-2; 8 bases line up with TRBD2. The junction had 9 bases not matched to a gene; V was cut back by 5 bases and J by 7 bases. Germline V gene lookup returns CDR1 MDHEN and CDR2 SYDVKM. The CDR3 covers 15 residues. The CDR3 region has the DNA TGTGCCAGCAGTCCGGGGGGGACCTCAAGCGGGGAGCTGTTTTTT. It is translated as CASSPGGTSSGELFF.